The rows below give T cell receptor beta chains drawn from one sample of a study of T-cell reconstitution after alpha-beta-depleted transplantation in children. MiXCR was run by TCRdb on the PCR reads, yielding one entry per CDR3 protein. Seen here are about 440,000 distinct CDR3 sequences, 43% observed once, and the top ten hold approximately 25%. The starting material was PBMCs, obtained before TCRalphabeta/CD19-depleted stem cell transplant. The receptor set was obtained from a girl aged 2-15 years with aplastic anemia, due to receive a stem cell transplant. CDR3s include the opening cysteine and the closing phenylalanine or tryptophan. A D gene is named only where the DNA matches it firmly. Clone size is stated in some rows and not others, as once, few, many or a class when expanded.

>-|13|-|TRBJ2-1|TRBV15
CATSRAPDNEQFF
TGTGCCACCAGCAGAGCACCGGACAATGAGCAGTTCTTC
>-|14|-|TRBJ1-2|TRBV7-9
CASSRLRLNYGYTF
TGTGCCAGCAGCCGACTCAGACTTAACTATGGCTACACCTTC
>-|13|many|TRBJ2-1|TRBV20-1
CSAKDVRGNEQFF
TGCAGTGCCAAGGACGTCCGGGGCAATGAGCAGTTCTTC
>TRBD2|16|many|TRBJ2-1|TRBV5-4
CASSLTGGTTYNEQFF
TGTGCCAGCAGCTTGACGGGAGGGACCACCTACAATGAGCAGTTCTTC
>TRBD1|13|-|TRBJ2-1|TRBV27
CASTGTGINEQFF
TGTGCCAGCACTGGGACAGGGATCAATGAGCAGTTCTTC
>TRBD2|14|many|TRBJ2-3|TRBV29-1
CSCEGAGGTDTQYF
TGCAGCTGCGAAGGTGCGGGAGGCACAGATACGCAGTATTTT
>TRBD2|18|-|TRBJ2-1|TRBV6-5
CASSYTGLAYSSYNEQFF
TGTGCCAGCAGTTACACCGGACTAGCTTATAGCTCCTACAATGAGCAGTTCTTC
>-|16|many|TRBJ2-7|TRBV5-5
CASTRLQGSRSYEQYF
TGTGCCAGCACCAGGTTACAGGGCTCTCGTTCCTACGAGCAGTACTTC
>-|12|many|TRBJ2-2|TRBV20-1
CSASKAAGELFF
TGCAGTGCTAGTAAAGCGGCCGGGGAGCTGTTTTTT
>-|16|-|TRBJ2-7|TRBV5-1
CASSQRGGGSTREQYF
TGCGCCAGCAGCCAACGAGGGGGAGGCAGTACTAGGGAGCAGTACTTC
>-|13|-|TRBJ2-5|TRBV5-5
CASSLEGPETQYF
TGTGCCAGCAGCTTGGAGGGGCCAGAGACCCAGTACTTC
>TRBD1|16|few|TRBJ1-5|TRBV27
CASSSTFGTVNQPQHF
TGTGCCAGCAGTTCGACGTTCGGGACAGTTAATCAGCCCCAGCATTTT
>TRBD2|17|-|TRBJ2-3|TRBV12-3/TRBV12-4
CASSLLRTSGRTDTQYF
TGTGCCAGCAGTCTCCTTAGGACTAGCGGGAGGACAGATACGCAGTATTTT
>-|13|-|TRBJ1-2|TRBV24-1
CATSPPGVAGDTF
TGTGCCACCAGTCCGCCGGGTGTAGCTGGCGACACCTTC
>-|16|-|TRBJ2-6|TRBV15
CATSRDGGSRANVLTF
TGTGCCACCAGCAGAGATGGGGGAAGTAGGGCCAACGTCCTGACTTTC
>-|14|-|TRBJ1-4|TRBV7-6
CASSAGEADEKLFF
TGTGCCAGCAGCGCAGGAGAGGCGGATGAAAAACTGTTTTTT
>-|15|-|TRBJ1-1|TRBV29-1
CSVEGTQGKNTEAFF
TGCAGCGTTGAAGGAACACAGGGAAAGAACACTGAAGCTTTCTTT
>-|15|-|TRBJ1-6|TRBV15
CATSRSGIINSPLHF
TGTGCCACCAGTAGATCAGGGATTATTAATTCACCCCTCCACTTT
>TRBD1|16|-|TRBJ1-2|TRBV24-1
CATSDPNVQGNYGYTF
TGTGCCACCAGTGACCCAAACGTACAGGGGAACTATGGCTACACCTTC
>-|12|-|TRBJ2-1|TRBV15
CATSRIGNEQFF
TGTGCCACCAGCAGAATAGGGAATGAGCAGTTCTTC
>-|15|-|TRBJ2-3|TRBV15
CATSIIAETTDTQYF
TGTGCCACCAGCATAATAGCGGAGACCACAGATACGCAGTATTTT
>TRBD2|14|once|TRBJ2-7|TRBV10-3
CAISAGTSVYEQYF
TGTGCCATCAGCGCCGGGACTAGCGTCTACGAGCAGTACTTC
>TRBD1|15|few|TRBJ1-1|TRBV5-6
CASSHLQGQGTEAFF
TGTGCCAGCAGCCATCTACAGGGGCAGGGCACTGAAGCTTTCTTT
>-|14|few|TRBJ2-7|TRBV12-3/TRBV12-4
CASSGTWGSYEQYF
TGTGCCAGCAGTGGGACCTGGGGCTCCTACGAGCAGTACTTC
>-|14|few|TRBJ2-1|TRBV20-1
CSARGDTGRNEQFF
TGCAGTGCTAGGGGGGACACCGGTCGCAATGAGCAGTTCTTC
>-|15|-|TRBJ1-3|TRBV7-2
CASSLVSSRGNTIYF
TGTGCCAGCAGCTTAGTCAGCTCGCGTGGAAACACCATATATTTT
>-|14|-|TRBJ2-3|TRBV20-1
CSARDRDGLGTQYF
TGCAGTGCTAGAGATAGAGACGGTTTAGGTACGCAGTATTTT
>-|13|many|TRBJ2-7|TRBV4-3
CASSEGRSYEQYF
TGCGCCAGCAGCGAGGGACGGTCCTACGAGCAGTACTTC
>TRBD2|16|-|TRBJ2-2|TRBV4-2
CASSQSRDYHTGELFF
TGTGCCAGCAGCCAAAGCCGGGACTACCACACCGGGGAGCTGTTTTTT
>-|14|-|TRBJ2-1|TRBV20-1
CSARDRYRFNEQFF
TGCAGTGCTAGAGATCGGTATAGGTTCAATGAGCAGTTCTTC
>-|14|-|TRBJ2-7|TRBV15
CATSRARSSYEQYF
TGTGCCACCAGCAGAGCCCGGAGCTCCTACGAGCAGTACTTC
>-|15|-|TRBJ2-7|TRBV5-1
CASSLEGPRAYEQYF
TGCGCCAGCAGCTTGGAAGGACCCAGGGCCTACGAGCAGTACTTC
>TRBD2|20|-|TRBJ2-7|TRBV12-3/TRBV12-4
CASSPHWGLAGGPARYEQYF
TGTGCCAGCAGCCCTCACTGGGGACTAGCGGGGGGGCCCGCTCGGTACGAGCAGTACTTC
>TRBD2|14|many|TRBJ2-7|TRBV12-3/TRBV12-4
CASSFSGRSYEQYF
TGTGCCAGCAGTTTTAGCGGGAGGTCCTACGAGCAGTACTTC
>-|14|many|TRBJ2-1|TRBV5-1
CASSLVGLVGEQFF
TGCGCCAGCAGCTTGGTGGGGCTAGTCGGTGAGCAGTTCTTC
>TRBD1|17|-|TRBJ2-7|TRBV15
CATSRDPDRASPDEQYF
TGTGCCACCAGCAGAGATCCGGACAGGGCATCCCCGGACGAGCAGTACTTC
>-|17|-|TRBJ2-7|TRBV21-1
CASSKGKGTNRTYEQYF
TGTGCCAGCAGCAAGGGGAAGGGGACTAACCGAACCTACGAGCAGTACTTC
>-|16|-|TRBJ1-6|TRBV27
CASGDGAGRYNSPLHF
TGTGCCAGCGGGGATGGGGCAGGCCGATATAATTCACCCCTCCACTTT
>-|15|few|TRBJ2-1|TRBV10-3
CAISDYGSSVNEQFF
TGTGCCATCAGTGACTATGGCTCAAGTGTCAATGAGCAGTTCTTC
>TRBD2|15|few|TRBJ2-1|TRBV28
CASSLRTSGGNEQFF
TGTGCCAGCAGTTTACGGACTAGCGGGGGCAATGAGCAGTTCTTC
>TRBD1|13|-|TRBJ1-2|TRBV5-1
CASSSTGPHGYTF
TGCGCCAGCAGCTCGACAGGGCCCCATGGCTACACCTTC
>-|12|few|TRBJ2-1|TRBV20-1
CSARGPMTLQFF
TGCAGTGCTAGAGGGCCAATGACTCTGCAGTTCTTC
>-|13|few|TRBJ1-2|TRBV20-1
CSAEPYLSSGYTF
TGCAGTGCTGAACCGTATCTTTCGAGTGGCTACACCTTC